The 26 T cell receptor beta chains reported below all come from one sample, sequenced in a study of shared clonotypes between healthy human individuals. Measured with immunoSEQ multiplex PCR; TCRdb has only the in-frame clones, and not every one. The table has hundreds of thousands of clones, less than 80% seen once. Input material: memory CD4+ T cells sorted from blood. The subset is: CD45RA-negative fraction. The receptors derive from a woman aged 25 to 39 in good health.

The CDR3 loop reads CASSLGGSHGYTF. The CDR3 DNA reads as TGTGCCAGCAGTTTGGGGGGGTCTCATGGCTACACCTTC. The chain links TRBV7-2 to TRBJ1-2, with D perhaps TRBD1 (5 bases). V was pared by 6 bases and J by 6 bases, with 14 bases between. The CDR3 sequence is 13 residues long. Germline CDR1 and CDR2: SGHTA and FQGNSA.

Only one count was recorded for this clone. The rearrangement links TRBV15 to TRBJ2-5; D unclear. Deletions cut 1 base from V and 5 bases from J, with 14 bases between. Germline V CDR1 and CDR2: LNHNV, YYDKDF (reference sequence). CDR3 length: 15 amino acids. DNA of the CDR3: TGTGCCACCAGCAGAGGGACGCTGAACGGGGAGACCCAGTACTTC. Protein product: CATSRGTLNGETQYF. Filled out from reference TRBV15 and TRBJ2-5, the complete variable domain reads DAMVIQNPRYQVTQFGKPVTLSCSQTLNHNVMYWYQQKSSQAPKLLFHYYDKDFNNEADTPDNFQSRRPNTSFCFLDIRSPGLGDTAMYLCATSRGTLNGETQYFGPGTRLLVL.

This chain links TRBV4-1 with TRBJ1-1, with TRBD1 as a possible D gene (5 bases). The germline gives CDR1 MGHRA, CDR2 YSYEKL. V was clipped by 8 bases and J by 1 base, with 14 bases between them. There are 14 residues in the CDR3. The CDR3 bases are TGCGCCAGCGTTTTAATGGGGGGGAACACTGAAGCTTTCTTT. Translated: CASVLMGGNTEAFF.

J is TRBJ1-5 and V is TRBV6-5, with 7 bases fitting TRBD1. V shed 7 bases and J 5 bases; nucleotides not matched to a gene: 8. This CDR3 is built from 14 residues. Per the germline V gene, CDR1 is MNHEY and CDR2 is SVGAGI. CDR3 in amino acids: CASNLTGSYQPQHF. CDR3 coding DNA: TGTGCCAGCAACCTGACAGGGAGTTATCAGCCCCAGCATTTT.

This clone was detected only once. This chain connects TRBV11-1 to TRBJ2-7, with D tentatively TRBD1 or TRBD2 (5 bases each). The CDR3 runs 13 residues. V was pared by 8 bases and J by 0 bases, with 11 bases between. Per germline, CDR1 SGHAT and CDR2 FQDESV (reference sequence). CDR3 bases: TGTGCCAGCTCCCGGGGCAACTCCTACGAGCAGTACTTC. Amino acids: CASSRGNSYEQYF.

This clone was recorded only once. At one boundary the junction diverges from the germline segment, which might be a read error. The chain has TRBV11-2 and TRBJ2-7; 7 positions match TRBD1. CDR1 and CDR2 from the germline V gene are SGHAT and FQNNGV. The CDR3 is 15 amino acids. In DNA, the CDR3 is TGTGCCAGCAGCGTAGAACAGGGGACCCTCTTCGAGCAGTACTTC. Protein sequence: CASSVEQGTLFEQYF.

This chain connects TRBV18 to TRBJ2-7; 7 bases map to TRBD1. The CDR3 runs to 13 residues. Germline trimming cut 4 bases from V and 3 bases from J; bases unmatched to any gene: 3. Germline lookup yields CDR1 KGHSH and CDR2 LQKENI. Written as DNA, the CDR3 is TGTGCCAGCTCACTGGGACAGCACTACGAGCAGTACTTC. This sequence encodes CASSLGQHYEQYF.

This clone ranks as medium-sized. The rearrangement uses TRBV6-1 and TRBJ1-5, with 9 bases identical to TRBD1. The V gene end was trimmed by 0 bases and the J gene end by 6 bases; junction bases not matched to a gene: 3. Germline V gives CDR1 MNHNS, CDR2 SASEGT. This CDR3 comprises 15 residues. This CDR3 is CASSEARQGGQPQHF. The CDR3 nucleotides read TGTGCCAGCAGTGAAGCCCGACAGGGGGGTCAGCCCCAGCATTTT.

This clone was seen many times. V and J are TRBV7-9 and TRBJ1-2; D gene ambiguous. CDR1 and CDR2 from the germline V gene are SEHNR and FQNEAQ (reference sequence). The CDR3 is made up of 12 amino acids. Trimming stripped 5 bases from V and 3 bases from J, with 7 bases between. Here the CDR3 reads CASSNRDYGYTF. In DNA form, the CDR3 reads TGTGCCAGCAGCAACCGGGACTATGGCTACACCTTC.

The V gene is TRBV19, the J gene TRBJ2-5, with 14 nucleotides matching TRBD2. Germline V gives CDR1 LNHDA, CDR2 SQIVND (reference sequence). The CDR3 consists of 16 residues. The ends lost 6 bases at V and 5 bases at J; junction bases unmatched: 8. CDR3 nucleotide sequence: TGTGCCAGTAGCCCCTCGGGACTAGCGGGAGTTGAGACCCAGTACTTC. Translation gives CASSPSGLAGVETQYF.

CDR3 region: CASSEVNYGYTF. In DNA form, the CDR3 reads TGTGCCAGCAGTGAAGTTAACTATGGCTACACCTTC. The chain recombines TRBV25-1 with TRBJ1-2; D call uncertain. With 2 bases removed from V and 1 base from J, the gap between germline ends came to 2 bases. Per germline, CDR1 MGHDK and CDR2 SYGVNS. This CDR3 contains 12 residues.

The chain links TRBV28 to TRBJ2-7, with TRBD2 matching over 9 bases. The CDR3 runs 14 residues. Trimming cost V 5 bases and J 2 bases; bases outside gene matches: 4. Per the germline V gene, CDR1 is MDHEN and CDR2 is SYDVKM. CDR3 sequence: CASSVAGATYEQYF. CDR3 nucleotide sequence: TGTGCCAGCAGTGTAGCGGGAGCTACCTACGAGCAGTACTTC.

The CDR3 sequence is CASSRTSGSLHEQYF. The CDR3 DNA is TGTGCCAGCAGTCGGACTAGCGGGAGTCTCCACGAGCAGTACTTC. This sequence joins TRBV6-5 and TRBJ2-7; 13 bases fit TRBD2. From germline, CDR1 is MNHEY and CDR2 SVGAGI. CDR3 size: 15 residues. J was trimmed by 5 bases and V by 5 bases; bases with no gene match: 6.

CDR3 DNA: TGTGCCAGCAGAGATTCAGTGAACACTGAAGCTTTCTTT. It specifies CASRDSVNTEAFF. The chain uses TRBV28 and TRBJ1-1; D uncertain. This CDR3 has 13 amino acids. With 6 bases removed from V and 0 bases from J, the gap between germline ends came to 8 bases. The germline gives CDR1 MDHEN, CDR2 SYDVKM.

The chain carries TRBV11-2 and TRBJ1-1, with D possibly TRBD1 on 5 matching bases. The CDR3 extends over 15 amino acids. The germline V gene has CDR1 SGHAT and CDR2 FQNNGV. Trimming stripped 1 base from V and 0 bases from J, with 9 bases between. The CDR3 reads CASSLVRGMNTEAFF. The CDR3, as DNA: TGTGCCAGCAGCTTAGTAAGGGGTATGAACACTGAAGCTTTCTTT.

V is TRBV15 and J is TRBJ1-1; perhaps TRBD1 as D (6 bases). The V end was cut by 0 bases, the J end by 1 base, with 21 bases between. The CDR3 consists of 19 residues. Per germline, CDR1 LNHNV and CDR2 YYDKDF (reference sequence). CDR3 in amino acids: CATSRERGARKLGNTEAFF. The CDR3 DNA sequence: TGTGCCACCAGCAGAGAGAGGGGGGCACGGAAATTGGGGAACACTGAAGCTTTCTTT.

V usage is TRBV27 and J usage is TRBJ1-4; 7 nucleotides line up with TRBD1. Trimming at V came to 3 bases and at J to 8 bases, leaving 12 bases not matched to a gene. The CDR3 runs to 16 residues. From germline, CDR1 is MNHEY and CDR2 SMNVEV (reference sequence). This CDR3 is CASSFRQGPPYEKLFF. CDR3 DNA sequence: TGTGCCAGCAGTTTTCGACAGGGCCCCCCCTACGAAAAACTGTTTTTT. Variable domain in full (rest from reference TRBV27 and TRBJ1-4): EAQVTQNPRYLITVTGKKLTVTCSQNMNHEYMSWYRQDPGLGLRQIYYSMNVEVTDKGDVPEGYKVSRKEKRNFPLILESPSPNQTSLYFCASSFRQGPPYEKLFFGSGTQLSVL.

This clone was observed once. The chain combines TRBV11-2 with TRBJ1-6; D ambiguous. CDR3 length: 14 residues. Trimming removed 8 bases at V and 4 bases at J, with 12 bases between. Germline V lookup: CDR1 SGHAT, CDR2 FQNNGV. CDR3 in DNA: TGTGCCAGCGCCGCGGAATTATATAATTCACCCCTCCACTTT. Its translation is CASAAELYNSPLHF.

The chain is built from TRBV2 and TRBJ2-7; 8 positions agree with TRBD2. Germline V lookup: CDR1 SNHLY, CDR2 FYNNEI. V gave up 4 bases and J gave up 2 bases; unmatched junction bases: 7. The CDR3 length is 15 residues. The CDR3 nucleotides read TGTGCCAGCAGTGGAGCAGCGGGAGATCCCTACGAGCAGTACTTC. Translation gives CASSGAAGDPYEQYF.

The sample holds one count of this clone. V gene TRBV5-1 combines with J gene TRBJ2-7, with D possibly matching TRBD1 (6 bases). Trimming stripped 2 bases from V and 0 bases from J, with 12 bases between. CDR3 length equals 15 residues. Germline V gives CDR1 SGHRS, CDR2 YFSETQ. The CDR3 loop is CASSFNREISYEQYF. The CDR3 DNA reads TGCGCCAGCAGCTTTAACAGGGAAATCTCCTACGAGCAGTACTTC. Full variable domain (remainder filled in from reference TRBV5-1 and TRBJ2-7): KAGVTQTPRYLIKTRGQQVTLSCSPISGHRSVSWYQQTPGQGLQFLFEYFSETQRNKGNFPGRFSGRQFSNSRSEMNVSTLELGDSALYLCASSFNREISYEQYFGPGTRLTVT.

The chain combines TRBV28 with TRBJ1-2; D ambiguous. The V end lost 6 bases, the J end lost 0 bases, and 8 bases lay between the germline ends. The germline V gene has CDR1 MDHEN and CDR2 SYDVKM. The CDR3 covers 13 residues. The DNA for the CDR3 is TGTGCCAGCAGGTTACAAACTAACTATGGCTACACCTTC. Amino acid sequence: CASRLQTNYGYTF.

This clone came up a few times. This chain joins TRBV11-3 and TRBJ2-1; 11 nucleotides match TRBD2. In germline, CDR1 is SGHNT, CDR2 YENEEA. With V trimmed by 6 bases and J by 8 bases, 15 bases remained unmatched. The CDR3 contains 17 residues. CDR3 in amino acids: CASSGGSGRAIIDEQFF. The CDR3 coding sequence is TGTGCCAGCAGTGGGGGTAGCGGGAGGGCCATTATAGATGAGCAGTTCTTC.

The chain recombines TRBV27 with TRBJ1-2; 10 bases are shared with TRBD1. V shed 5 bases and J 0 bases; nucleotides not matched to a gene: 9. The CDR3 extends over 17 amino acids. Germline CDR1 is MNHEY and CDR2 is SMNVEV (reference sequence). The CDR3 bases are TGTGCCAGCAGTCCGCGGGACAGGGGCGAGGCTAACTATGGCTACACCTTC. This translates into CASSPRDRGEANYGYTF.

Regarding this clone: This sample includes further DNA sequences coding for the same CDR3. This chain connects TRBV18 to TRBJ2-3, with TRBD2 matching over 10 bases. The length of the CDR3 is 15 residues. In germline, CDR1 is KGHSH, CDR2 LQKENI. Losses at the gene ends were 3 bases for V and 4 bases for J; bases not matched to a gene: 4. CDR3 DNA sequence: TGTGCCAGCTCACCGGTTCTAGCGGGAGCAGATACGCAGTATTTT. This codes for CASSPVLAGADTQYF.

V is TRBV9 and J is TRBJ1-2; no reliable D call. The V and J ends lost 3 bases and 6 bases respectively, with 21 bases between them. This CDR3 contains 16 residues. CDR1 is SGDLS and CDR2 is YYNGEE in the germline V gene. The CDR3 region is CASSERTTGFGDGYTF. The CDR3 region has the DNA TGTGCCAGCAGCGAGCGAACTACGGGGTTTGGGGATGGCTACACCTTC.

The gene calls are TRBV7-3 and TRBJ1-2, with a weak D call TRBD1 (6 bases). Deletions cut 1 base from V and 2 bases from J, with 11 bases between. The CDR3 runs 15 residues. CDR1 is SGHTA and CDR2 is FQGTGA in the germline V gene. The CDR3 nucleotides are TGTGCCAGCAGCTTAAGCACAGGGCGGAACTATGGCTACACCTTC. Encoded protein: CASSLSTGRNYGYTF. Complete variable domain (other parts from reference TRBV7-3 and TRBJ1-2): GAGVSQTPSNKVTEKGKYVELRCDPISGHTALYWYRQSLGQGPEFLIYFQGTGAADDSGLPNDRFFAVRPEGSVSTLKIQRTERGDSAVYLCASSLSTGRNYGYTFGSGTRLTVV.